This TCR beta chain appears in the sequencing data of a study of T cell responses to AZD1222 COVID-19 vaccine. Study outcomes and limitations: Scientists sampled the repertoires only once the peak T cell response had passed. Clonal diversity may have been underestimated, and the donors were mostly white British, with more females than males. Reports indicate that nearly half of spike-specific TCRs are directed at unmutated variant regions.

A remark on this clone: No antigen is known for it.

V lost 1 base to trimming and J lost 0 bases, with 7 bases between them. The V gene's germline CDR1 is MGHRA and CDR2 YSYEKL. This CDR3 spans 14 amino acids. Profiled with immunoSEQ multiplex PCR; TCRdb holds only in-frame clones, not every one. The sample lists 95,000 to 150,000 clones, around 87% occurring once. J is TRBJ2-7 and V is TRBV4-1; D is uncertain. Sequenced material: peripheral blood, taken on day 0 of AZD1222 vaccination. This sequence originates from an adult in good health. DNA for the CDR3: TGCGCCAGCAGCCAAGCCCCCAGCTCCTACGAGCAGTACTTC. It encodes CASSQAPSSYEQYF.